The clone carrying this T cell receptor (beta chain) was counted a few times. The antigen is undetermined. The entry originates in a study of beta chain features in type 1 diabetes. Study context: Sorted cells from all samples, numbering about 98 million, were examined. General observations from the study: Patients showed naive, central memory and Treg TCRB repertoires that appeared more similar than those of healthy donors. Moderate but significant shortening of TCRB CDR3s was recorded in all four CD4+ subsets from Type 1 diabetes patients. Insertions at VDJ junctions were less frequent in type 1 diabetes patients. These patients also deleted more nucleotides at the same junctions.

The CDR3 runs 16 residues. CDR1 and CDR2 (germline): SGHTA, FQGNSA. After removal of 3 bases from V and 5 bases from J, the junction contained 12 bases not matched to a gene. The authors reverse transcribed all of the isolated RNA, so sequencing captured expressed TCRB transcripts. TCRdb's table, derived via immunoSEQ multiplex PCR, lists solely in-frame clones and lacks some. The sample has more than 85,000 clones, 40% seen once. What was sequenced was stem cell memory CD4+ T cells from blood. The clonotype comes from a young woman in good health. This chain connects TRBV7-2 to TRBJ2-5, with 7 bases identical to TRBD2. The CDR3 DNA sequence: TGTGCCAGCAGCTTTGGGGTGGGAGCGGGGTTTGAGACCCAGTACTTC. It encodes CASSFGVGAGFETQYF. Based on the CDR3 plus reference TRBV7-2 and TRBJ2-5, the full variable domain is GAGVSQSPSNKVTEKGKDVELRCDPISGHTALYWYRQSLGQGLEFLIYFQGNSAPDKSGLPSDRFSAERTGGSVSTLTIQRTQQEDSAVYLCASSFGVGAGFETQYFGPGTRLLVL.